The clone carrying this T cell receptor (beta chain) was seen only a few times. This record comes from a study of patients and donors after allogeneic stem cell transplantation. V was clipped by 2 bases and J by 3 bases, with 15 bases between them. Germline CDR1 and CDR2: SGHDN and FVKESK. CDR3 length: 16 residues. TCRdb independently ran MiXCR on the RT-PCR reads; one entry per CDR3 protein. Of 400,000 to 500,000 distinct CDR3 sequences listed, 16% are singletons. This TCR was recovered from a human donor who was either an allogeneic HSCT recipient or a stem cell or donor lymphocyte infusion donor (not recorded which). It is not recorded whose cells these are; they may come from a transplant donor. What was sequenced was blood, either unsorted or a sorted T cell fraction (not recorded which). This sequence joins TRBV14 and TRBJ2-3, with D possibly matching TRBD1 (6 bases). The CDR3 DNA follows: TGTGCCAGCAGCCAATACCGCACCAGGGGTACAGATACGCAGTATTTT. This translates into CASSQYRTRGTDTQYF.